Below, 14 T cell receptor beta chains from the same sample are listed, as sequenced in a study of blood T cell repertoires in COVID-19. Only in-frame clones appear in the TCRdb table, and some are missing; sequencing was by immunoSEQ multiplex PCR. The sample has a few hundred thousand clones, around 87% seen once. What was sequenced was peripheral blood. These receptors were obtained from a woman aged 55-70 years with COVID-19, enrolled during active disease.

V and J are TRBV15 and TRBJ2-7, with 7 bases aligning to TRBD1. Germline assignment: CDR1 LNHNV and CDR2 YYDKDF (reference sequence). J was trimmed by 3 bases and V by 0 bases; bases with no gene match: 8. There are 16 residues in the CDR3. The DNA for the CDR3 is TGTGCCACCAGCAGAGATCAAGGGACAGAGATCTACGAGCAGTACTTC. It encodes CATSRDQGTEIYEQYF.

The chain combines TRBV10-3 with TRBJ1-1; 7 bases fit TRBD1. Germline V lookup: CDR1 ENHRY, CDR2 SYGVKD. V dropped 4 bases and J dropped 1; count of bases not matched to a gene: 12. The CDR3 spans 17 residues. This chain's CDR3 is CAISAPRTGDGNTEAFF. CDR3 nucleotides: TGTGCCATCAGTGCGCCGCGCACAGGGGACGGGAACACTGAAGCTTTCTTT.

The sample holds a few counts of this clone. The chain uses TRBV4-3 and TRBJ1-6, with a weak D call TRBD1 (5 bases). Germline values: CDR1 LGHNA, CDR2 YSLEER. This CDR3 region has 16 residues. V shed 0 bases and J shed 5 bases, with 11 bases lying between them. The CDR3 protein is CASSQDQSRDNSPLHF. The CDR3 bases are TGCGCCAGCAGCCAAGATCAGAGCAGGGATAATTCACCCCTCCACTTT.

This clone was detected once. This chain joins TRBV5-4 and TRBJ1-2; 8 bases align to TRBD1. There are 15 residues in the CDR3. V gave up 4 bases and J gave up 2 bases; unmatched junction bases: 7. The germline gives CDR1 SGHNT, CDR2 YYREEE (reference sequence). The CDR3 DNA sequence: TGTGCCAGCAGCACCAGGACAGGGAAGAACTATGGCTACACCTTC. It encodes CASSTRTGKNYGYTF. Together with reference TRBV5-4 and TRBJ1-2, the CDR3 gives the full variable domain: ETGVTQSPTHLIKTRGQQVTLRCSSQSGHNTVSWYQQALGQGPQFIFQYYREEENGRGNFPPRFSGLQFPNYSSELNVNALELDDSALYLCASSTRTGKNYGYTFGSGTRLTVV.

The chain is built from TRBV6-1 and TRBJ2-7, with 7 bases matching TRBD1. The germline gives CDR1 MNHNS, CDR2 SASEGT. This CDR3 comprises 15 residues. V lost 0 bases and J lost 3; bases outside the gene matches: 5. CDR3 bases: TGTGCCAGCAGTGAAGCAGGGGGCGGGTTCTACGAGCAGTACTTC. This encodes CASSEAGGGFYEQYF.

The rearrangement uses TRBV4-2 and TRBJ1-6; maybe TRBD1 (6 bases). With 0 bases removed from V and 8 bases from J, the gap between germline ends came to 14 bases. From germline, CDR1 is LGHNA and CDR2 YNFKEQ. This CDR3 has 16 residues. The CDR3 loop is CASSQDDGQYYSPLHF. Written as DNA, the CDR3 is TGTGCCAGCAGCCAAGATGATGGACAGTATTATTCACCCCTCCACTTT.

J is TRBJ1-2 and V is TRBV25-1; D is undetermined. This CDR3 has 13 amino acids. Trimming removed 8 bases from V and 7 bases from J, with 17 bases in between. In germline, CDR1 is MGHDK, CDR2 SYGVNS. The CDR3: CASGAPSGGGYTF. Here the CDR3 DNA reads TGTGCCAGCGGAGCACCGTCGGGAGGTGGCTACACCTTC.

The rearrangement links TRBV4-2 to TRBJ1-2; 7 nucleotides line up with TRBD1. The CDR3 loop spans 16 amino acids. Trimming cost V 0 bases and J 2 bases; bases outside gene matches: 6. Germline CDR1 reads LGHNA; CDR2 reads YNFKEQ. CDR3 region: CASSQDSGTVNYGYTF. The CDR3 nucleotides are TGTGCCAGCAGCCAAGATTCCGGGACAGTAAACTATGGCTACACCTTC.

The chain couples TRBV4-3 to TRBJ1-4, with D unclear. CDR3 length: 13 residues. V lost 5 bases and J 4 bases, leaving 8 bases between the germline ends. Germline CDR1 is LGHNA and CDR2 is YSLEER. The CDR3 DNA follows: TGCGCCAGCAGCTACGGGGTTAATGAAAAACTGTTTTTT. Translation: CASSYGVNEKLFF.

V is TRBV7-2 and J is TRBJ1-4; the match to TRBD1 covers 7 bases. The CDR3 sequence is 15 residues long. CDR1 SGHTA and CDR2 FQGNSA come from the germline V gene. Trimming cost V 1 base and J 8 bases; bases outside gene matches: 7. The CDR3 nucleotides are TGTGCCAGCAGCTTAGAAGGCAGGGGGTGGGAAAAACTGTTTTTT. Its translation: CASSLEGRGWEKLFF.

The V call is TRBV4-2, the J call TRBJ2-7, with 12 bases aligning to TRBD1. The CDR3 extends over 16 amino acids. CDR1 is LGHNA, CDR2 YNFKEQ, per germline. Germline trimming cut 5 bases from V and 7 bases from J; bases unmatched to any gene: 12. The CDR3 DNA is TGTGCCAGCAGCTACATTATGGGACAGGGGGCGCTGGAGCAGTACTTC. As protein: CASSYIMGQGALEQYF.

V and J are TRBV4-3 and TRBJ1-3; TRBD2 agrees at 9 bases. The closer fit of TRBJ2-2 to the DNA end suggests the J call may be wrong. This CDR3 is 17 amino acids long. The germline V gene has CDR1 LGHNA and CDR2 YSLEER. The CDR3 sequence: CASSQQKLAGITGELFF. CDR3 coding DNA: TGCGCCAGCAGCCAACAGAAACTAGCGGGTATCACCGGGGAGCTGTTTTTT.

J is TRBJ2-2 and V is TRBV12-5; the match to TRBD1 covers 7 bases. The germline gives CDR1 LGHNT, CDR2 FRNRAP. The ends lost 6 bases at V and 5 bases at J; junction bases unmatched: 9. CDR3 length: 15 residues. The CDR3 is CASGRGTASTGELFF. CDR3 in DNA: TGTGCTAGTGGGAGGGGGACAGCTTCAACCGGGGAGCTGTTTTTT. The variable domain in full, with the rest retrieved from reference TRBV12-5 and TRBJ2-2, is DARVTQTPRHKVTEMGQEVTMRCQPILGHNTVFWYRQTMMQGLELLAYFRNRAPLDDSGMPKDRFSAEMPDATLATLKIQPSEPRDSAVYFCASGRGTASTGELFFGEGSRLTVL.

The CDR3 DNA is TGTGCCAGCAGCCAAGATAACGGGGGGAACACTGAAGCTTTCTTT. This sequence encodes CASSQDNGGNTEAFF. The genes are TRBV3-1 (or the pseudogene TRBV3-2) and TRBJ1-1; D might be TRBD1 (5 bases). The CDR3 spans 15 residues. CDR1 and CDR2 (germline): LGHDT, YNNKEL (reference sequence). With 0 bases removed from V and 1 base from J, the gap between germline ends came to 9 bases.